The source of this T cell receptor beta chain is a study of CD8 T cells in ankylosing spondylitis. Notes on this clonotype: The antigen is unknown.

Germline values: CDR1 LGHDT, CDR2 YNNKEL (reference sequence). The CDR3 totals 13 residues. Trimming shortened V by 5 bases and J by 1 base, and 5 bases separated the two germline ends. TCRdb analysed the 5' RACE reads with MiXCR anew, one entry per CDR3 protein. Seen here are 220,000 or so distinct CDR3 sequences, 15% to 20% observed once, and the top ten hold under 45%. Study outcomes and limitations: Clones that were linked to disease were CD8+ and were relatively rare in peripheral blood. A subset of motif variants has previously been described in the synovial fluid and blood of reactive arthritis. Blood from ankylosing spondylitis patients appeared to carry a characteristic roughly eight-variant TCR beta motif. Matched synovial fluid from ankylosing spondylitis patients was reported to be enriched for disease-linked clones.

This clonotype originated in a male donor with ankylosing spondylitis. This chain links TRBV3-1 with TRBJ2-2; D is undetermined. The material sequenced was blood, either unsorted or a sorted T cell fraction (not recorded which). The CDR3 spells CASSGLNTGELFF. CDR3 DNA sequence: TGTGCCAGCAGCGGCCTGAACACCGGGGAGCTGTTTTTT.